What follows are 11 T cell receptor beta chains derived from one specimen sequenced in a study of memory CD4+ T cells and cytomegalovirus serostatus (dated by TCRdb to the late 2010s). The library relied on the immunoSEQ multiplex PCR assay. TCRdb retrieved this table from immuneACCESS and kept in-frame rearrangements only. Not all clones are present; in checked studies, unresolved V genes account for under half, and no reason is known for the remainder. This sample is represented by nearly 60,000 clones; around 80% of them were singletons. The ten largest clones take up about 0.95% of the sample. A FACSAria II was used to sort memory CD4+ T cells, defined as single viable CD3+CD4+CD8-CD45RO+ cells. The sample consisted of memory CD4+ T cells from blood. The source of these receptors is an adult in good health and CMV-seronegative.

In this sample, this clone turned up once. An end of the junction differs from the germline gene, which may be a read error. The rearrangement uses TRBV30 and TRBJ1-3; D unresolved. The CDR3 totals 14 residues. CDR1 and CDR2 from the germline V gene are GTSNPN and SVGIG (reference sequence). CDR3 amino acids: CAWSVRISGNTIYF. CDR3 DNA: TGTGCCTGGAGTGTACGGATCTCTGGGAACACCATATATTTT.

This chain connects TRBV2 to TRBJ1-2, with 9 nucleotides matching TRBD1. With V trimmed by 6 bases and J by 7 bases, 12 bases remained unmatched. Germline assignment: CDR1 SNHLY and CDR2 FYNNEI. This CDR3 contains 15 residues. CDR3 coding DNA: TGTGCCAGCAGCCCCGGGACAGGGAAGTTTGGTGGCTACACCTTC. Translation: CASSPGTGKFGGYTF.

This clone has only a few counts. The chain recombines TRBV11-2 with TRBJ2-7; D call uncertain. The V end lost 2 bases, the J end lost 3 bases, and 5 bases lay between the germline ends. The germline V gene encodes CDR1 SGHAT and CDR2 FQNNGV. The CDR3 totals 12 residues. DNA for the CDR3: TGTGCCAGCAGCTTAAAAGGCTACGAGCAGTACTTC. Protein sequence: CASSLKGYEQYF.

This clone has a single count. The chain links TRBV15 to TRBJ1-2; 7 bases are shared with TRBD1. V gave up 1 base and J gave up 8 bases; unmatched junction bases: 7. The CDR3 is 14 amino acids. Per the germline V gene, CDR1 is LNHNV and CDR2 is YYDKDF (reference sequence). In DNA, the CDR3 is TGTGCCACCAGCAGAGCCGGGACAGTGTCCGGCTACACCTTC. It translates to CATSRAGTVSGYTF.

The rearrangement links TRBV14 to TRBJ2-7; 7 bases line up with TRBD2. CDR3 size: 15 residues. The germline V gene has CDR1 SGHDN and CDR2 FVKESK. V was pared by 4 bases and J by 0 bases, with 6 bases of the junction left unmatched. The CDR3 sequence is CASSRSGVSSYEQYF. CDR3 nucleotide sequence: TGTGCCAGCAGCCGAAGCGGGGTTAGCTCCTACGAGCAGTACTTC.

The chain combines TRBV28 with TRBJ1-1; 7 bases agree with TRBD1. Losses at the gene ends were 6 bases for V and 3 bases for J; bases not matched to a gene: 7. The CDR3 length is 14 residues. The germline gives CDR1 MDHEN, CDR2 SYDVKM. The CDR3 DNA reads TGTGCCAGCAGGACACGACAGGGAGACACTGAAGCTTTCTTT. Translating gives CASRTRQGDTEAFF.

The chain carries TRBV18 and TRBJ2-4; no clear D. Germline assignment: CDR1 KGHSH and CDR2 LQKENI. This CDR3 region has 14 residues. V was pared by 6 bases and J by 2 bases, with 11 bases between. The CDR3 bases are TGTGCCAGCTCGGTGACGGAATCCAAAAACATTCAGTACTTC. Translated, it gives CASSVTESKNIQYF.

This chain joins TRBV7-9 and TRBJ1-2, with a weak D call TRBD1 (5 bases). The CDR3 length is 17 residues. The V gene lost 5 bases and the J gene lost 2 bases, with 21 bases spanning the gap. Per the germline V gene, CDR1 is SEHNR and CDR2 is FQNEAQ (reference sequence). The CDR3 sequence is CASSPLGGERHNYGYTF. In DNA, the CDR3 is TGTGCCAGCAGCCCTTTAGGAGGGGAAAGGCACAACTATGGCTACACCTTC.

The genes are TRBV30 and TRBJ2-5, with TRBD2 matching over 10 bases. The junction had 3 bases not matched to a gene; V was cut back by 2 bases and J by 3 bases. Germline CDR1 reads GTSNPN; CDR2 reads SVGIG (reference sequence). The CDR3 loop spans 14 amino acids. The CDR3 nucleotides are TGTGCCTGGAGTCCGCTAGCGGGGGAAGAGACCCAGTACTTC. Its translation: CAWSPLAGEETQYF.

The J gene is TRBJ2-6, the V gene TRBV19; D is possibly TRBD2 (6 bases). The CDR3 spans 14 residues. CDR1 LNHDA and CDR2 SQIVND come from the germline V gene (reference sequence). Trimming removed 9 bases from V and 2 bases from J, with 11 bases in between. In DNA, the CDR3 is TGTGCCAGCTACGGGAGAGCTGGGGCCAACGTCCTGACTTTC. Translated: CASYGRAGANVLTF.

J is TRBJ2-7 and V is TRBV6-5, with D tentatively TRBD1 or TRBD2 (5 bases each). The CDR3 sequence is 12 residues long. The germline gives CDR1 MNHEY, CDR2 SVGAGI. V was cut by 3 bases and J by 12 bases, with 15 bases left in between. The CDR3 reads CASSYSDSQGYF. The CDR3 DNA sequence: TGTGCCAGCAGTTATTCGGACTCCCAGGGGTACTTC.